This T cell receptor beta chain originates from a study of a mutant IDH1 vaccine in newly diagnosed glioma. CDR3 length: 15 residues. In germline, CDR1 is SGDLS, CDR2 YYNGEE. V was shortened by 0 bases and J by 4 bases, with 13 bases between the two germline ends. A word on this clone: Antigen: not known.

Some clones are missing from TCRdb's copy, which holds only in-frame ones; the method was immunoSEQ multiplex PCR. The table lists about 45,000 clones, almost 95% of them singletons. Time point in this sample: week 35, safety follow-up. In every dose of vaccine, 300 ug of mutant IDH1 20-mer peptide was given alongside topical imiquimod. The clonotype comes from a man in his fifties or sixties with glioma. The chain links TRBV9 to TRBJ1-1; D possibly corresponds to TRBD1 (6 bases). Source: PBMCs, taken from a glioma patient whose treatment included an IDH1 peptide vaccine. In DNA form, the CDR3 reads TGTGCCAGCAGCGTAGACGCGGGAGGGGGCACTGAAGCTTTCTTT. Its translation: CASSVDAGGGTEAFF.